These 20 T cell receptor beta chains were sequenced from one sample in a study of blood T cells in healthy people across ages. Primed by a sample-barcoded 5' primer and a J-beta primer mix, a second PCR proceeded for 7 to 11 cycles. A single record per CDR3 protein comes from TCRdb applying MiXCR to the 5' RACE reads. The sample shows 1.5 million to 2 million distinct CDR3 sequences, roughly two fifths of them seen only once. Sequencing used blood. These receptor sequences come from a human donor in good health.

As for this clonotype: One end of the junction varies from germline; a read error may be responsible. This chain joins TRBV7-9 and TRBJ2-1, with TRBD1 identical over 8 bases. From germline, CDR1 is SEHNR and CDR2 FQNEAQ (reference sequence). The CDR3 covers 16 residues. The CDR3 coding sequence is TGTGCCTGCAGCTTGGCCGAGACAGGGGAGGCCAATGAGCAGTTCTTC. Amino acid sequence: CACSLAETGEANEQFF.

The rearrangement joins TRBV27 to TRBJ2-3; 7 bases align to TRBD1. Trimming at V came to 6 bases and at J to 6 bases, leaving 9 bases not matched to a gene. CDR1 is MNHEY and CDR2 is SMNVEV in the germline V gene (reference sequence). The CDR3 covers 14 residues. The CDR3 DNA reads as TGTGCCAGCAGATTAGGGGGCCTATATGATACGCAGTATTTT. Amino acids: CASRLGGLYDTQYF.

In this sample, this clonotype turned up a few times. The rearrangement joins TRBV3-1 to TRBJ2-1; the match to TRBD1 covers 11 bases. Germline CDR1 is LGHDT and CDR2 is YNNKEL (reference sequence). The ends lost 4 bases at V and 0 bases at J; junction bases unmatched: 20. The CDR3 has 22 amino acids. Here the CDR3 reads CASSLRTGGRMYQISSYNEQFF. Here the CDR3 DNA reads TGTGCCAGCAGCCTCCGGACAGGGGGCCGCATGTACCAGATTAGCTCCTACAATGAGCAGTTCTTC.

The chain combines TRBV5-1 with TRBJ2-4; TRBD2 might be the D (6 bases). V was trimmed by 4 bases and J by 5 bases, leaving 13 bases between them. The CDR3 totals 14 residues. CDR1 SGHRS and CDR2 YFSETQ come from the germline V gene. CDR3 in DNA: TGCGCCAGCAGCCCGGGAGTATACCAAAACATTCAGTACTTC. Translating gives CASSPGVYQNIQYF.

The chain links TRBV5-5 to TRBJ1-5; perhaps TRBD1 as D (6 bases). The germline V gene has CDR1 SGHKS and CDR2 YYEKEE (reference sequence). The length of the CDR3 is 15 residues. Trimming removed 5 bases at V and 5 bases at J, with 17 bases between. DNA for the CDR3: TGTGCCAGCAGAGGGCCGGGGGGCTGGGATCAGCCCCAGCATTTT. Translated, it gives CASRGPGGWDQPQHF. The full variable domain, its missing parts supplied by reference TRBV5-5 and TRBJ1-5, is DAGVTQSPTHLIKTRGQQVTLRCSPISGHKSVSWYQQVLGQGPQFIFQYYEKEERGRGNFPDRFSARQFPNYSSELNVNALLLGDSALYLCASRGPGGWDQPQHFGDGTRLSIL.

The V call is TRBV5-1, the J call TRBJ2-5; 13 bases align to TRBD2. With V trimmed by 1 base and J by 0 bases, 12 bases remained unmatched. Germline V gene lookup returns CDR1 SGHRS and CDR2 YFSETQ. The CDR3 runs to 20 residues. CDR3 nucleotide sequence: TGCGCCAGCAGCTTGCAGAAGCGGACTAGCGGGGGATCGTACCAAGAGACCCAGTACTTC. Amino acid sequence: CASSLQKRTSGGSYQETQYF.

This clonotype was seen many times. A read error may be the cause here, since a much bigger clone is one base away. The gene calls are TRBV7-2 and TRBJ2-6, with D unclear. The CDR3 extends over 13 amino acids. Between the trimmed V and J ends, which lost 6 bases and 2 bases, there was a span of 5 bases. Germline V lookup: CDR1 SGHTA, CDR2 FQGNSA. CDR3 loop: CASSYTGANVLTF. The CDR3 region has the DNA TGTGCCAGCAGTTACACTGGGGCCAACGTCCTGACTTTC.

This clonotype has more than one count but fewer than ten. V usage is TRBV2 and J usage is TRBJ2-7; 8 nucleotides match TRBD2. CDR3 length equals 16 residues. CDR1 and CDR2 (germline): SNHLY, FYNNEI. V lost 2 bases and J lost 2; bases outside the gene matches: 8. CDR3: CASSEPGLARAYEQYF. In DNA, the CDR3 is TGTGCCAGCAGTGAACCCGGACTAGCCAGGGCCTACGAGCAGTACTTC.

V is TRBV6-1 and J is TRBJ1-1; a weak D match, TRBD1 (5 bases). The CDR3 runs 11 residues. Trimming left V 11 bases short and J 3 bases short, with 10 bases between. Germline loops: CDR1 MNHNS, CDR2 SASEGT. The CDR3 DNA reads TGTGCCGTACAGGATTACACTGAAGCTTTCTTT. Amino acids: CAVQDYTEAFF.

This clonotype was observed at least ten times. V and J are TRBV7-2 and TRBJ2-7; D gene uncertain. Germline CDR1 reads SGHTA; CDR2 reads FQGNSA. V was cut by 1 base and J by 5 bases, with 12 bases left in between. This CDR3 comprises 14 residues. CDR3 nucleotide sequence: TGTGCCAGCAGCTTAGACCTGGGTACTGACGAGCAGTACTTC. This encodes CASSLDLGTDEQYF.

Points on this clonotype: A much larger clone differs from this one at a single base, so this may be a read error. This chain uses TRBV7-3 with TRBJ2-3; 8 nucleotides line up with TRBD2. CDR1 SGHTA and CDR2 FQGTGA come from the germline V gene. The CDR3 length is 15 residues. V was clipped by 4 bases and J by 1 base; unmatched bases: 4. In DNA, the CDR3 is TGTGCCAGCAGCTCTCCAGCGGGGGGCACAGATACGCAGTATTTT. Translating it yields CASSSPAGGTDTQYF.

CDR3 in amino acids: CASSPRTGDNSPLHF. CDR3 DNA: TGTGCCAGCAGCCCCAGGACAGGGGATAATTCACCCCTCCACTTT. V and J are TRBV11-3 and TRBJ1-6, with 9 bases lining up with TRBD1. The CDR3 sequence is 15 residues long. V trimming: 5 bases; J trimming: 5 bases; junction bases outside the gene matches: 4. CDR1 and CDR2 from the germline V gene are SGHNT and YENEEA.

The chain has TRBV29-1 and TRBJ1-1, with D maybe TRBD1 (5 bases). This CDR3 has 12 residues. V was cut by 7 bases and J by 3 bases, with 12 bases left in between. The germline V gene has CDR1 SQVTM and CDR2 ANQGSEA. The CDR3 is CSASMGDTEAFF. CDR3 in DNA: TGCAGCGCCTCGATGGGGGACACTGAAGCTTTCTTT.

This clonotype came up a few times. The chain employs TRBV7-3 and TRBJ2-6; tentative D call: TRBD1 (6 bases). The V and J ends lost 5 bases and 0 bases respectively, with 14 bases between them. CDR1 and CDR2 from the germline V gene are SGHTA and FQGTGA. This CDR3 contains 17 residues. CDR3 nucleotide sequence: TGTGCCAGCAGCCAAGCAGGGGATTTCTCTGGGGCCAACGTCCTGACTTTC. Residues: CASSQAGDFSGANVLTF.

The chain is built from TRBV20-1 and TRBJ2-3; 8 nucleotides align to TRBD1. J lost 3 bases, V lost 0 bases, and 14 bases had no gene match. Germline V CDR1 and CDR2: DFQATT, SNEGSKA (reference sequence). The CDR3 runs to 18 residues. CDR3 DNA sequence: TGCAGTGCTAGAGATCCAGGTTGGACAGGGTACGGTACAGATACGCAGTATTTT. Translated, it gives CSARDPGWTGYGTDTQYF.

This clonotype was observed a few times. This chain links TRBV20-1 with TRBJ2-7, with 7 bases identical to TRBD1. CDR3 size: 14 residues. CDR1 DFQATT and CDR2 SNEGSKA come from the germline V gene (reference sequence). The J segment lost 4 bases and the V segment lost 0 bases, leaving 6 bases of the junction unmatched. The CDR3, as DNA: TGCAGTGCTAGAGAAAGGGGGCATGGGTACGAGCAGTACTTC. This encodes CSARERGHGYEQYF.

This clonotype was recorded a few times. The chain uses TRBV7-2 and TRBJ2-6; 15 nucleotides align to TRBD2. Unmatched junction bases numbered 0, after V lost 0 bases and J lost 0 bases. This CDR3 has 19 residues. CDR1 SGHTA and CDR2 FQGNSA come from the germline V gene. CDR3 residues: CASSLAGLAGGSGANVLTF. The CDR3 nucleotides read TGTGCCAGCAGCTTAGCGGGACTAGCGGGGGGCTCTGGGGCCAACGTCCTGACTTTC. The full variable domain, completed using reference TRBV7-2 and TRBJ2-6, is GAGVSQSPSNKVTEKGKDVELRCDPISGHTALYWYRQSLGQGLEFLIYFQGNSAPDKSGLPSDRFSAERTGGSVSTLTIQRTQQEDSAVYLCASSLAGLAGGSGANVLTFGAGSRLTVL.

This clonotype was counted a few times. The chain links TRBV4-3 to TRBJ1-5, with D possibly TRBD1 on 5 matching bases. The CDR3 is made up of 16 amino acids. V dropped 0 bases and J dropped 5 bases, with 14 bases sitting between them. From germline, CDR1 is LGHNA and CDR2 YSLEER. CDR3 amino acids: CASSQDAQDTYQPQHF. The CDR3 DNA reads as TGCGCCAGCAGCCAAGATGCCCAGGACACCTATCAGCCCCAGCATTTT.

This clonotype was observed once. Germline and junction disagree at one end, which may indicate a read error. The chain combines TRBV28 with TRBJ2-3, with 10 bases lining up with TRBD1. Germline lookup yields CDR1 MDHEN and CDR2 SYDVKM. The CDR3 runs 13 residues. The CDR3 sequence is CTSQGQGWYTQYF. The CDR3 DNA reads as TGTACCAGCCAGGGACAGGGGTGGTATACGCAGTATTTT. The full variable domain, completed using reference TRBV28 and TRBJ2-3, is DVKVTQSSRYLVKRTGEKVFLECVQDMDHENMFWYRQDPGLGLRLIYFSYDVKMKEKGDIPEGYSVSREKKERFSLILESASTNQTSMYLCTSQGQGWYTQYFGPGTRLTVL.

This clonotype was counted between two and nine times. The V and J genes are TRBV6-2 or TRBV6-3 and TRBJ2-5; 7 bases map to TRBD2. There are 14 residues in the CDR3. The germline V gene has CDR1 MNHEY and CDR2 SVGEGT. V dropped 5 bases and J dropped 1; count of bases not matched to a gene: 4. CDR3 bases: TGTGCCAGCAGTGTGCCGGGGGGCCAAGAGACCCAGTACTTC. It codes for CASSVPGGQETQYF.